The 24 T cell receptor beta chains presented below share a single source sample, sequenced in a study of blood T cell repertoires in COVID-19 (dated by TCRdb to 2018 to 2021). Libraries were constructed by the immunoSEQ multiplex PCR assay. Drawn from immuneACCESS, this table holds only the in-frame rearrangements with V and J called that TCRdb kept. Clones are partly lost; checked studies trace under half to an unresolved V gene and leave the rest unexplained. Present in this sample are about 190,000 clones, 82% of which were seen just once. The ten largest clones add up to around 7.8% of the sample. The sample taken for sequencing was peripheral blood. These receptors were taken from a woman aged 55-70 years with COVID-19, enrolled during active disease.

V and J are TRBV28 and TRBJ1-2; D is possibly TRBD1 (5 bases). CDR3 length: 15 amino acids. Germline V gene data show CDR1 as MDHEN and CDR2 as SYDVKM. Between the trimmed V and J ends, which lost 4 bases and 3 bases, there was a span of 15 bases. The CDR3 loop reads CASSSPGRGDYGYTF. CDR3 nucleotide sequence: TGTGCCAGCAGTTCCCCCGGAAGGGGTGACTATGGCTACACCTTC.

The chain recombines TRBV9 with TRBJ2-3; 8 bases fit TRBD2. Trimming cost V 3 bases and J 2 bases; bases outside gene matches: 11. CDR1 and CDR2 (germline): SGDLS, YYNGEE. The CDR3 has 17 residues. CDR3 loop: CASSAAPGLGPTDTQYF. The CDR3 region has the DNA TGTGCCAGCAGCGCCGCCCCGGGACTAGGGCCCACAGATACGCAGTATTTT.

The chain employs TRBV9 and TRBJ2-5, with 7 bases aligning to TRBD1. This CDR3 spans 16 amino acids. In germline, CDR1 is SGDLS, CDR2 YYNGEE. V shed 0 bases and J 2 bases; nucleotides not matched to a gene: 7. The CDR3 region has the DNA TGTGCCAGCAGCGTAGGGCGCCGACAGGGACAAGAGACCCAGTACTTC. Translating gives CASSVGRRQGQETQYF.

The rearrangement uses TRBV5-1 and TRBJ1-2, with TRBD1 matching 8 bases. V lost 0 bases, J lost 0 bases, and 1 base stayed unmatched. Germline-derived CDR1 and CDR2 are SGHRS and YFSETQ. This CDR3 has 15 amino acids. The CDR3 sequence: CASSLEGQANYGYTF. CDR3 nucleotide sequence: TGCGCCAGCAGCTTGGAGGGACAGGCTAACTATGGCTACACCTTC.

This chain uses TRBV7-2 with TRBJ2-5; 7 bases line up with TRBD1. Per the germline V gene, CDR1 is SGHTA and CDR2 is FQGNSA. This CDR3 has 15 amino acids. V dropped 5 bases and J dropped 5; count of bases not matched to a gene: 11. The CDR3, as DNA: TGTGCCAGCAGCCCGGGACAGATTGGTGGGGAGACCCAGTACTTC. Its protein is CASSPGQIGGETQYF.

The V call is TRBV6-2 or TRBV6-3, the J call TRBJ1-1; D not certain. This CDR3 spans 15 amino acids. Trimming stripped 2 bases from V and 4 bases from J, with 14 bases between. Germline V gene lookup returns CDR1 MNHEY and CDR2 SVGEGT. The CDR3 loop reads CASSYRWWEGTEAFF. CDR3 in DNA: TGTGCCAGCAGTTACCGATGGTGGGAGGGCACTGAAGCTTTCTTT.

Only a few counts were recorded for this clone. The chain is built from TRBV5-6 and TRBJ1-4; 7 bases fit TRBD1. In germline, CDR1 is SGHDT, CDR2 YYEEEE. The CDR3 loop spans 14 amino acids. J lost 7 bases, V lost 0 bases, and 3 bases had no gene match. The DNA for the CDR3 is TGTGCCAGCAGCTTGGGGGCAGGGGGTGAAAAACTGTTTTTT. Translating gives CASSLGAGGEKLFF.

The genes are TRBV7-2 and TRBJ1-1, with D maybe TRBD1 (5 bases). Germline loops: CDR1 SGHTA, CDR2 FQGNSA. V was shortened by 2 bases and J by 0 bases, with 16 bases between the two germline ends. The CDR3 totals 17 residues. This CDR3 is CASSLFGPQVLNTEAFF. The CDR3 DNA reads as TGTGCCAGCAGCTTATTTGGCCCACAGGTTCTGAACACTGAAGCTTTCTTT.

The V and J genes are TRBV30 and TRBJ1-2; D uncertain. Per the germline V gene, CDR1 is GTSNPN and CDR2 is SVGIG (reference sequence). This CDR3 region has 11 residues. V was cut by 2 bases and J by 5 bases, with 6 bases left in between. CDR3 DNA: TGTGCCTGGAGTTTTATGTATGGCTACACCTTC. Residues: CAWSFMYGYTF.

J is TRBJ2-3 and V is TRBV6-5, with D perhaps TRBD2 (6 bases). CDR3 length equals 15 residues. Germline V gene sequence: CDR1 MNHEY, CDR2 SVGAGI. The germline V and J ends were trimmed by 6 bases and 2 bases, with 15 bases remaining between them. As DNA, the CDR3 is TGTGCCAGCAGGCCCGTAACTAGCAACACAGATACGCAGTATTTT. Translation gives CASRPVTSNTDTQYF.

The rearrangement uses TRBV2 and TRBJ1-2; tentative D call: TRBD1 (5 bases). The CDR3 totals 13 residues. The V end lost 5 bases, the J end lost 3 bases, and 10 bases lay between the germline ends. The germline V gene encodes CDR1 SNHLY and CDR2 FYNNEI. The CDR3 DNA is TGTGCCAGCAGTACAGGACGGGACTATGGCTACACCTTC. Its protein product is CASSTGRDYGYTF.

The chain links TRBV9 to TRBJ2-5, with D perhaps matching TRBD2 (5 bases). Trimming pared 3 bases from V and 1 base from J, leaving 10 bases between. Germline values: CDR1 SGDLS, CDR2 YYNGEE. The length of the CDR3 is 14 residues. The CDR3 DNA sequence: TGTGCCAGCAGCGCCGGGAACGCCCAAGAGACCCAGTACTTC. Protein: CASSAGNAQETQYF.

This chain joins TRBV7-9 and TRBJ1-2; D is unclear. The germline V gene encodes CDR1 SEHNR and CDR2 FQNEAQ (reference sequence). This CDR3 has 13 amino acids. Trimming removed 6 bases from V and 0 bases from J, with 8 bases in between. The CDR3 DNA is TGTGCCAGCAGATTGGACTCTAACTATGGCTACACCTTC. Translated: CASRLDSNYGYTF.

The genes are TRBV5-1 and TRBJ2-7; 10 positions agree with TRBD1. The CDR3 is 15 residues long. Trimming at V came to 4 bases and at J to 5 bases, leaving 9 bases not matched to a gene. The germline gives CDR1 SGHRS, CDR2 YFSETQ. The CDR3 here is CASSLIPGQGNEQYF. CDR3 nucleotides: TGCGCCAGCAGCCTTATCCCGGGACAGGGGAACGAGCAGTACTTC.

V gene TRBV28 combines with J gene TRBJ1-1; 8 bases are shared with TRBD1. This CDR3 comprises 15 residues. The ends lost 1 base at V and 5 bases at J; junction bases unmatched: 6. Looked up from germline, CDR1 is MDHEN and CDR2 is SYDVKM. In DNA form, the CDR3 reads TGTGCCAGCAGTTTATCTTCAGGGGGCTGGACTGAAGCTTTCTTT. Its translation is CASSLSSGGWTEAFF.

The genes are TRBV7-6 and TRBJ2-1; 9 bases are a match to TRBD1. CDR3 size: 18 residues. Germline trimming cut 6 bases from V and 2 bases from J; bases unmatched to any gene: 14. Germline loops: CDR1 SGHVS, CDR2 FNYEAQ. CDR3 amino acids: CASSYSTGQGMTYNEQFF. CDR3 sequence (DNA): TGTGCCAGCAGTTACTCGACGGGACAGGGCATGACCTACAATGAGCAGTTCTTC.

The chain is built from TRBV20-1 and TRBJ2-3; 12 nucleotides agree with TRBD2. The germline CDR1 and CDR2 sequences are DFQATT and SNEGSKA (reference sequence). V lost 3 bases and J lost 4; bases outside the gene matches: 8. This CDR3 comprises 16 residues. The DNA of the CDR3 is TGCAGTGCTAGTGGACTAGCGGGGTCGGCGGCAGATACGCAGTATTTT. Its protein product is CSASGLAGSAADTQYF.

The chain recombines TRBV18 with TRBJ1-2, with 10 bases lining up with TRBD1. After removal of 6 bases from V and 6 bases from J, the junction contained 4 bases not matched to a gene. The CDR3 length is 13 residues. The germline gives CDR1 KGHSH, CDR2 LQKENI. The CDR3 region has the DNA TGTGCCAGCTCCCCAGGACAGGGGGATGGCTACACCTTC. Translating it yields CASSPGQGDGYTF.

This clone showed up just once. The chain recombines TRBV5-4 with TRBJ2-3; 10 bases agree with TRBD2. This CDR3 is 16 amino acids long. After removal of 3 bases from V and 3 bases from J, the junction contained 7 bases not matched to a gene. Germline CDR1 and CDR2: SGHNT and YYREEE (reference sequence). The CDR3 bases are TGTGCCAGCAGCTGGAGAGCGGGAGGGCAGACAGATACGCAGTATTTT. Protein product: CASSWRAGGQTDTQYF.

The gene calls are TRBV10-3 and TRBJ1-6; D possibly corresponds to TRBD1 (5 bases). Trimming removed 2 bases at V and 10 bases at J, with 15 bases between. This CDR3 has 15 residues. CDR1 is ENHRY and CDR2 is SYGVKD in the germline V gene. The DNA of the CDR3 is TGTGCCATCAGTGAGGGGGCAGGTACGAACTCACCCCTCCACTTT. This encodes CAISEGAGTNSPLHF.

The genes are TRBV2 and TRBJ2-6; 7 positions match TRBD1. This CDR3 comprises 17 residues. The ends lost 3 bases at V and 1 base at J; junction bases unmatched: 6. Germline assignment: CDR1 SNHLY and CDR2 FYNNEI. CDR3 in amino acids: CASSEHRGESGANVLTF. In nucleotides, the CDR3 is TGTGCCAGCAGTGAGCACAGGGGCGAGTCTGGGGCCAACGTCCTGACTTTC.

The chain uses TRBV9 and TRBJ2-3; TRBD1 matches 8 bases. V lost 5 bases and J lost 1; bases outside the gene matches: 3. Germline CDR1 and CDR2: SGDLS and YYNGEE. The CDR3 totals 14 residues. The CDR3 loop is CASSQGARTDTQYF. As DNA, the CDR3 is TGTGCCAGCAGTCAGGGGGCCCGCACAGATACGCAGTATTTT.

This chain uses TRBV10-2 with TRBJ2-1; the D gene is possibly TRBD2 (6 bases). The CDR3 is 14 amino acids. Germline V gene sequence: CDR1 WSHSY, CDR2 SAAADI. Trimming cost V 8 bases and J 4 bases, with 15 bases left between them. The CDR3 sequence: CASSPSDTYNEQFF. The CDR3 DNA is TGCGCCAGCTCCCCTAGCGACACGTACAATGAGCAGTTCTTC.

This chain joins TRBV25-1 and TRBJ1-2; TRBD1 aligns across 7 bases. Germline V gene lookup returns CDR1 MGHDK and CDR2 SYGVNS. There are 15 residues in the CDR3. J was trimmed by 8 bases and V by 4 bases; bases with no gene match: 13. The CDR3 region has the DNA TGTGCCAGCAGTGTTTTGGGACAGACAACCGGAGGCTACACCTTC. It yields the protein CASSVLGQTTGGYTF.